This TCR beta chain was found in a study of shared clonotypes between healthy human individuals. Assay used: immunoSEQ multiplex PCR; TCRdb lists only in-frame clones, some missing. The data show 800,000 or so clones, roughly 96% seen once. Germline V CDR1 and CDR2: MNHEY, SMNVEV (reference sequence). Losses at the gene ends were 6 bases for V and 5 bases for J; bases not matched to a gene: 4. CDR3 size: 13 residues. It was CD45RO-negative cells, positively selected for CCR7, that made up naive CD8 cells, with terminally differentiated effector memory CD45RA+ cells excluded. Sequencing input: naive CD8+ T cells sorted from blood. This sequence originates from a man under 40 in good health. This chain joins TRBV27 and TRBJ2-1; 7 bases map to TRBD2. This CDR3 is CASRRTRDNEQFF. CDR3 in DNA: TGTGCCAGCAGGAGGACTAGAGACAATGAGCAGTTCTTC.